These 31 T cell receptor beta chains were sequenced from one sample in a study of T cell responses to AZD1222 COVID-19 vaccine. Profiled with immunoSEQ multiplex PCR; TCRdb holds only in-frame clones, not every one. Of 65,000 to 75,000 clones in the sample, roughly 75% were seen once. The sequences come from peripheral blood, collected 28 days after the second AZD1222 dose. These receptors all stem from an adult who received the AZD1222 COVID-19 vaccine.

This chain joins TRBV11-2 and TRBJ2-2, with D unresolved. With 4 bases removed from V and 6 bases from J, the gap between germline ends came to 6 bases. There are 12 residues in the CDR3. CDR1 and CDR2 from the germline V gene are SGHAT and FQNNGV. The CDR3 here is CASSSPAGELFF. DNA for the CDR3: TGTGCCAGCAGCTCCCCTGCCGGGGAGCTGTTTTTT.

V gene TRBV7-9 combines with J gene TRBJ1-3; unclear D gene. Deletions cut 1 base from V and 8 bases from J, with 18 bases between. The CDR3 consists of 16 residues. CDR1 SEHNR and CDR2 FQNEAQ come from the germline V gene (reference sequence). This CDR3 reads CASSLGGASLPDTIYF. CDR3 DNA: TGTGCCAGCAGCTTAGGAGGCGCATCCCTCCCGGACACCATATATTTT.

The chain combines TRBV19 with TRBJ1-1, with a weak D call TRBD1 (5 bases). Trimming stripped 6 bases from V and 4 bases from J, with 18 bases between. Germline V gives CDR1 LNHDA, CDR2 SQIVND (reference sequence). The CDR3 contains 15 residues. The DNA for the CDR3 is TGTGCCAGTAGCCCCAGGGTAGGGGTGTTCACTGAAGCTTTCTTT. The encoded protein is CASSPRVGVFTEAFF.

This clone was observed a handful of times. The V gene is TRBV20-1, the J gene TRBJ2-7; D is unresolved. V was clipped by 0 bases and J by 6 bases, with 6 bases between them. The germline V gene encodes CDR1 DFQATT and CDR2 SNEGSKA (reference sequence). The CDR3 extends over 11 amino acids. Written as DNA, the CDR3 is TGCAGTGCTAGAGATAGACTCGAGCAGTACTTC. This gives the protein CSARDRLEQYF.

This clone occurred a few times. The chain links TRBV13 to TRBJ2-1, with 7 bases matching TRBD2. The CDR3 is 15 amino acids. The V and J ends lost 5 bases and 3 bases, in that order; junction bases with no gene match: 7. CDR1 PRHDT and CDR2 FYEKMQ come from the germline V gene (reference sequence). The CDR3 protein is CASSPDQRDYNEQFF. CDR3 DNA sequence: TGTGCCAGCAGCCCAGATCAGCGGGACTACAATGAGCAGTTCTTC.

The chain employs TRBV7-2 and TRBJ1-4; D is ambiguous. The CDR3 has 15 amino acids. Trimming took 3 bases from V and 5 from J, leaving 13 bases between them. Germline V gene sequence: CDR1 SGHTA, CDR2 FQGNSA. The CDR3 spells CASSFGFGRNEKLFF. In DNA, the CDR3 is TGTGCCAGCAGCTTCGGATTCGGACGGAATGAAAAACTGTTTTTT.

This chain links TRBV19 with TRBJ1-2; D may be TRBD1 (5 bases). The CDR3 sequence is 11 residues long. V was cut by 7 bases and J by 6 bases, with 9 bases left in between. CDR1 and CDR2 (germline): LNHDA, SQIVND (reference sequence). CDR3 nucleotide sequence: TGTGCCAGTACCATGGGGGATGGCTACACCTTC. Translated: CASTMGDGYTF.

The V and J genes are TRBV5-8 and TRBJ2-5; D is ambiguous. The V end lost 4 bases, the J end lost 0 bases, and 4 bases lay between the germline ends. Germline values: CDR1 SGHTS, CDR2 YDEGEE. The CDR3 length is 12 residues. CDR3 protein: CASSVNQETQYF. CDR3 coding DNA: TGTGCCAGCAGCGTGAACCAAGAGACCCAGTACTTC.

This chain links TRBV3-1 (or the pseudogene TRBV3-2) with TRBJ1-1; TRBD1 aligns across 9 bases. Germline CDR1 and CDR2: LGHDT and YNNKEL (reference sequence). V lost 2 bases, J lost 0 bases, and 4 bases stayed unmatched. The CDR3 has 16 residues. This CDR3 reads CASSQYRGLMNTEAFF. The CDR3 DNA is TGTGCCAGCAGCCAATACAGGGGGCTGATGAACACTGAAGCTTTCTTT.

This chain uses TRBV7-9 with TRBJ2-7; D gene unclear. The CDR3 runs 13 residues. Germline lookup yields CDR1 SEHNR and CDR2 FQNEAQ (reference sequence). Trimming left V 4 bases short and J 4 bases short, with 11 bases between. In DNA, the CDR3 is TGTGCCAGCAGCTCTGGGTCCCCATACGAGCAGTACTTC. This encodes CASSSGSPYEQYF. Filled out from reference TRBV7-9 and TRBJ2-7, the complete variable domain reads DTGVSQNPRHKITKRGQNVTFRCDPISEHNRLYWYRQTLGQGPEFLTYFQNEAQLEKSRLLSDRFSAERPKGSFSTLEIQRTEQGDSAMYLCASSSGSPYEQYFGPGTRLTVT.

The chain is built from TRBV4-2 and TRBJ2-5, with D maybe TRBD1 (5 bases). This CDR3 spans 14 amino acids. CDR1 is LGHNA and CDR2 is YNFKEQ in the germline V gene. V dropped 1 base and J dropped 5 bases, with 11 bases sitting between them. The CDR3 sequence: CASSQGLRQETQYF. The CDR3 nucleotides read TGTGCCAGCAGCCAAGGCCTACGACAGGAGACCCAGTACTTC.

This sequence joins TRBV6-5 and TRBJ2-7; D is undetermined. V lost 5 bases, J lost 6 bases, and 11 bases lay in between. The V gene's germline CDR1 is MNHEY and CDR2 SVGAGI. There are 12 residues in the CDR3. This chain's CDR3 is CASSPSALEQYF. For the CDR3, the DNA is TGTGCCAGCAGTCCTTCGGCCCTCGAGCAGTACTTC.

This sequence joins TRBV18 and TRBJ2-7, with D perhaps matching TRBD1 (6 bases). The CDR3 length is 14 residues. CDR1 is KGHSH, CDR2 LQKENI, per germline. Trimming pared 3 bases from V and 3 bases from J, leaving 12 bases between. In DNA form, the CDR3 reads TGTGCCAGCTCACCCGGGACACCTCTCTACGAGCAGTACTTC. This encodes CASSPGTPLYEQYF.

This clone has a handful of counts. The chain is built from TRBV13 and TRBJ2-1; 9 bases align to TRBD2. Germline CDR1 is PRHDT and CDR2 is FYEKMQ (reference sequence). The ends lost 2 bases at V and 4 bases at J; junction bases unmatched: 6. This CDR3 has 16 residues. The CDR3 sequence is CASSLIGLAQYNEQFF. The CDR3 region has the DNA TGTGCCAGCAGCTTAATTGGACTAGCGCAATACAATGAGCAGTTCTTC.

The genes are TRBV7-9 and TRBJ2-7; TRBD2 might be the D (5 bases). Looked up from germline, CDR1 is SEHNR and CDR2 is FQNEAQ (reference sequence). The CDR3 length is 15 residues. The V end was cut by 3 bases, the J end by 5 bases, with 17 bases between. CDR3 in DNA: TGTGCCAGCAGCTTTCTAAATGCGGGTTATGACGAGCAGTACTTC. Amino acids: CASSFLNAGYDEQYF.

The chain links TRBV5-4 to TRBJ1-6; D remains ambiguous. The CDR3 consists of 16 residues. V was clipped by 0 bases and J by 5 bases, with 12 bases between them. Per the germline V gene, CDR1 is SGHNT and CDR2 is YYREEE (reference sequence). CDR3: CASSLGDRGNNSPLHF. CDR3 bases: TGTGCCAGCAGCTTGGGGGATCGGGGTAATAATTCACCCCTCCACTTT.

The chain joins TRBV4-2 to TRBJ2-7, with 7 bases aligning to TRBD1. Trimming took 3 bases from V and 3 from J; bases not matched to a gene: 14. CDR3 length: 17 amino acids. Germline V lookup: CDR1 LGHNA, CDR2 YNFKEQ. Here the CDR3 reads CASSQTPETGSIYEQYF. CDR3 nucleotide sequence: TGTGCCAGCAGCCAGACTCCGGAGACAGGGTCCATCTACGAGCAGTACTTC.

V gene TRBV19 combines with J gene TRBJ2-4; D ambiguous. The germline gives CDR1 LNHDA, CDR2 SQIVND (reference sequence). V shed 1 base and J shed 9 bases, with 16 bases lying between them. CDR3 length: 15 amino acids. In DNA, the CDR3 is TGTGCCAGTAGTATAGGTAGGTCGGTCGGAAGCATTCAGTACTTC. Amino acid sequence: CASSIGRSVGSIQYF.

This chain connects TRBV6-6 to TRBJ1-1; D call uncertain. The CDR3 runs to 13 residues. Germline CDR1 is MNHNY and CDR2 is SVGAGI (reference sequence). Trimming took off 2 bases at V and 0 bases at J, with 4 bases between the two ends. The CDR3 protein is CASSYTLNTEAFF. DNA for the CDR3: TGTGCCAGCAGTTACACTTTGAACACTGAAGCTTTCTTT.

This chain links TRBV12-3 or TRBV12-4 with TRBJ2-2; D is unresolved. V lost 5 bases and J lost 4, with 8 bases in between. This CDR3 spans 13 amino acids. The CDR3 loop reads CASSLIVTGELFF. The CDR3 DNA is TGTGCCAGCAGTCTGATAGTCACCGGGGAGCTGTTTTTT.

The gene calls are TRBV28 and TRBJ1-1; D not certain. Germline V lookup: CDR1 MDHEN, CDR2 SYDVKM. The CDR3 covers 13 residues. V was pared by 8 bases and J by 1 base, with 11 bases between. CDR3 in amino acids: CASLWTGNTEAFF. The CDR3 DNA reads TGTGCCAGCCTATGGACGGGGAACACTGAAGCTTTCTTT.

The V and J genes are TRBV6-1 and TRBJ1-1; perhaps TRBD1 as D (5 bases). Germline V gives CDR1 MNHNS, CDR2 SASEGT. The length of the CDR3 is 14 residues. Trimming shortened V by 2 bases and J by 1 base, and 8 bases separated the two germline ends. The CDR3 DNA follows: TGTGCCAGCAGTGAATATACAGGGAACACTGAAGCTTTCTTT. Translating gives CASSEYTGNTEAFF.

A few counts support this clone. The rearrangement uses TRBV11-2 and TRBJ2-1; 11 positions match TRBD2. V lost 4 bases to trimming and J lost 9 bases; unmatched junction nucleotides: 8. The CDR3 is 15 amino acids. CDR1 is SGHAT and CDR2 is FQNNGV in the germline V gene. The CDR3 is CASSYIAGGLREQFF. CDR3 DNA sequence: TGTGCCAGCAGCTACATAGCGGGGGGGCTTCGTGAGCAGTTCTTC.

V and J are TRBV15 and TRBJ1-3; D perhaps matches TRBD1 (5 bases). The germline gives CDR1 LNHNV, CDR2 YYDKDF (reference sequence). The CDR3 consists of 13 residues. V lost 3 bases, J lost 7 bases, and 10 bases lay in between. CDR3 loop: CATSSGGGNTIYF. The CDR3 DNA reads TGTGCCACCAGCAGTGGGGGTGGGAACACCATATATTTT. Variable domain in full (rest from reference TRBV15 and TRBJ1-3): DAMVIQNPRYQVTQFGKPVTLSCSQTLNHNVMYWYQQKSSQAPKLLFHYYDKDFNNEADTPDNFQSRRPNTSFCFLDIRSPGLGDTAMYLCATSSGGGNTIYFGEGSWLTVV.

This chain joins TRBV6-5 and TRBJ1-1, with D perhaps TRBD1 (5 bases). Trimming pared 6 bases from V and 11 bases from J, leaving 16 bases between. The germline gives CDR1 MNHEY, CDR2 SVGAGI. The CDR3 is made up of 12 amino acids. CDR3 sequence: CASRGTARLAFF. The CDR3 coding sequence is TGTGCCAGCAGAGGGACGGCGAGGTTGGCTTTCTTT.

CDR3 sequence reads: CSVGVSGGNTIYF. The CDR3, as DNA: TGCAGCGTGGGAGTCAGCGGCGGAAACACCATATATTTT. The chain joins TRBV29-1 to TRBJ1-3; the D is unclear. V lost 6 bases and J lost 4, with 13 bases in between. The CDR3 is 13 residues long. Looked up from germline, CDR1 is SQVTM and CDR2 is ANQGSEA.

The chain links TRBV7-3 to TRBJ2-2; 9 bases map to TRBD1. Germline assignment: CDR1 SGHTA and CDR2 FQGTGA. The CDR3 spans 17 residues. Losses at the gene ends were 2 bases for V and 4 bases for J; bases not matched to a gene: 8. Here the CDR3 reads CASSLATGGAGTGELFF. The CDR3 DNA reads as TGTGCCAGCAGCTTAGCAACAGGGGGCGCGGGCACCGGGGAGCTGTTTTTT.

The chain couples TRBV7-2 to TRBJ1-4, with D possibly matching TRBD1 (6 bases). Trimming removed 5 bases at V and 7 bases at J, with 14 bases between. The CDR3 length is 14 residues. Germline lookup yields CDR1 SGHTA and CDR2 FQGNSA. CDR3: CASSTKGGSEKLFF. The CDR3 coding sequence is TGTGCCAGCAGCACAAAGGGGGGGAGTGAAAAACTGTTTTTT.

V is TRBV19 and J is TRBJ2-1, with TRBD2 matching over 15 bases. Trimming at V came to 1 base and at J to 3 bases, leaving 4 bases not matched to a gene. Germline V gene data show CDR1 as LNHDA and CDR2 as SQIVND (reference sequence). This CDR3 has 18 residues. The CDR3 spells CASSIGSGLAGGYNEQFF. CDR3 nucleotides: TGTGCCAGTAGTATAGGGTCGGGACTAGCGGGGGGCTACAATGAGCAGTTCTTC.

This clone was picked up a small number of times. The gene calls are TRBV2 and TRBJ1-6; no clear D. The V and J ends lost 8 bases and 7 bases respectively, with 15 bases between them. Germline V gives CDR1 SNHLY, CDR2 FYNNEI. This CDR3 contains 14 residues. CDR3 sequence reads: CASCSTYTNSPLHF. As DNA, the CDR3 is TGTGCCAGCTGCTCCACTTACACGAATTCACCCCTCCACTTT. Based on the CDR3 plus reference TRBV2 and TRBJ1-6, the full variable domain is EPEVTQTPSHQVTQMGQEVILRCVPISNHLYFYWYRQILGQKVEFLVSFYNNEISEKSEIFDDQFSVERPDGSNFTLKIRSTKLEDSAMYFCASCSTYTNSPLHFGNGTRLTVT.

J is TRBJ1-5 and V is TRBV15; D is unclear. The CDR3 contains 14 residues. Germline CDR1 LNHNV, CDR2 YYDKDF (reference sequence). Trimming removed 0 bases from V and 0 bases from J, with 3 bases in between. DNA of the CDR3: TGTGCCACCAGCAGAGATAATAGCAATCAGCCCCAGCATTTT. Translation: CATSRDNSNQPQHF.